In this sample, the clone carrying this T cell receptor beta chain turned up a few times. This table comes from immunoSEQ multiplex PCR, and its TCRdb copy is limited to in-frame clones, with some not included. The sample records about 960,000 clones, 60% to 85% being singletons. The data derive from a study of shared clonotypes between healthy human individuals. The trim removed 5 bases at V and 1 base at J, leaving 2 bases unmatched. The CDR3 is made up of 13 amino acids. Looked up from germline, CDR1 is MNHNY and CDR2 is SVGAGI (reference sequence). The chain recombines TRBV6-6 with TRBJ2-7, with 7 nucleotides matching TRBD2. The receptor comes from a man aged 18-30 years in good health. Sequenced: memory CD4+ T cells sorted from blood. Indicated subset: CD45RA-negative fraction. CDR3 loop: CASSQAGSYEQYF. CDR3 nucleotide sequence: TGTGCCAGCAGTCAAGCGGGGTCCTACGAGCAGTACTTC.